This paragraph covers one T cell receptor (beta chain) sequence. Its antigen has not been determined. Base qualities are missing; no much larger clone stands one base away. The sample belongs to a study of blood T cell repertoires in COVID-19 (dated by TCRdb to 2019 to 2021). The study in broad terms: Collaborator samples came from the United States, Italy and Spain and covered acute and convalescent phases of COVID-19. The prospective study material was composed of cDNA or gDNA derived from T cells, B-cell-depleted T cells, or PBMCs. Samples were obtained from the ongoing ImmuneRACE study (first 160 participants) and from about 1,300 subjects provided by 6 global collaborators. Subjects who had been exposed to COVID-19, were actively infected with it, or had recovered from it provided the deeply sampled blood TCRbeta repertoires that made up the dataset. Where HLA class I and class II types were available, the types were taken from metadata supplied by the sample provider, not from assay-based typing. The repertoires were released in a freely available public database intended as a resource for research on the immune response to SARS-CoV-2. A de-identified subject ID, COVID-19 status, age in years and sex were almost always included in the sample metadata.

TCRbeta CDR3 regions were amplified from genomic DNA by means of the immunoSEQ Assay, a bias-controlled multiplex PCR. The original pipeline was this. The number of nucleated cells in each sample was estimated by amplification of reference gene primers within the assay. To quantify the absolute abundance of each unique TCRbeta CDR3 rearrangement, sequence reads were collapsed and filtered. For each sample, productive Simpson clonality was calculated as the square root of Simpson's diversity index over productive rearrangements. TCRdb stores this immuneACCESS table with in-frame sequences only. Part of the clones is absent; in the studies checked, under half of the shortfall reflects unresolved V genes, and no reason is known for the rest. The V and J calls and clone size were taken over from that table, and D and trimming were inferred from the DNA. In all, the sample holds roughly 97,000 clones, and more than 75% of those were seen once. 6% to 8.5% of the sample comes from the top ten.

CDR1 is given as SEHNR and CDR2 as FQNEAQ, both from the germline V gene (reference sequence). Ends trimmed: V by 4 bases, J by 6 bases; bases unmatched to a gene: 8. Counted from cysteine to phenylalanine, this CDR3 has 15 amino acids. CDR3 DNA only is kept here, 45 bases in frame from base 1. Overall study results and their limits: The quantity of clinical and demographic metadata differed by source and by participant and was supplied without curation.

Whole blood was collected in K2EDTA tubes by collaborating institutions according to the institutions' own protocols. For TCRbeta analysis, collaborators shipped samples in one of three forms: frozen whole blood, isolated PBMCs, or DNA extracted from either of those sample types. The sequence was obtained from a man aged 65 to 79 with acute or convalescent COVID-19. The chain couples TRBV7-9 to TRBJ2-1, and 8 junction bases match TRBD2. The sequenced material came from peripheral blood. The CDR3 protein: CASSSTSGFGNEQFF. Here is the DNA: TGTGCCAGCAGCTCAACTAGCGGATTCGGCAATGAGCAGTTCTTC.